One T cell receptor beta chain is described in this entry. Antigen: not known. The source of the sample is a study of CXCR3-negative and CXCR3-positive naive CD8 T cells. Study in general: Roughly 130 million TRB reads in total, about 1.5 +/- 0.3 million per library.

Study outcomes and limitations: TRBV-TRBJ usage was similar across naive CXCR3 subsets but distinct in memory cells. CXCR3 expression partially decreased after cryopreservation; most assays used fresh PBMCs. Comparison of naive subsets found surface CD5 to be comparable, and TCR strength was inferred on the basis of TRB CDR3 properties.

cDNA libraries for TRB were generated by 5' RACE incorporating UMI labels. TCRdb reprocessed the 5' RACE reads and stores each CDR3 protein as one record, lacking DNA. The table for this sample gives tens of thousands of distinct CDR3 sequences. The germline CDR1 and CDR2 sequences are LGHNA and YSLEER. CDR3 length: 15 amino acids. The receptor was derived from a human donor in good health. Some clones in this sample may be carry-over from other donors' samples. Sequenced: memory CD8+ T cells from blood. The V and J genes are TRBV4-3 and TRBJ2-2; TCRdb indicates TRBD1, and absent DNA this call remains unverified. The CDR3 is CASSPGTGEAGELFF.